The present entry profiles one T cell receptor (beta chain) with its context. Between the trimmed V and J ends, which lost 7 bases and 2 bases, there was a span of 12 bases. CDR3 length: 13 residues. The germline CDR1 and CDR2 sequences are MNHEY and SVGAGI. Per the original data handling: Estimation of nucleated cell counts relied on the amplification of reference gene primers. Produced via immunoSEQ multiplex PCR; TCRdb's table is partial and in-frame only. V, J and clone size derive from that table, while D and trimming were established from the DNA sequence. Of 86,000 or so clones detected, roughly four fifths appear once; the ten largest clones hold 1.2%. The data stem from a study of blood T cell repertoires in COVID-19. Across the study: Some COVID-19 samples were acute and others convalescent; all came from the United States, Italy and Spain. From T cells, B-cell-depleted T cells, or PBMCs came the material, which was cDNA or gDNA.

Sequenced input: peripheral blood. This chain uses TRBV6-5 with TRBJ2-7; no firm D call. The clonotype was recovered from a woman aged 80 or over with acute or convalescent COVID-19. The CDR3 sequence is CASTQQAPYEQYF. The CDR3 nucleotides are TGTGCCAGCACCCAGCAGGCCCCCTACGAGCAGTACTTC.